Below, 21 T cell receptor beta chains from the same sample are listed, as sequenced in a study of regulatory T cells in long-lasting Graves disease. Time point in this sample: persistent/refractory GD, antithyroid drugs over 5 years with positive TRAb. The TCR library was made from RNA extracted from PBMCs. Through Arm-PCR of CDR3 regions and iRepertoire HTBI primers, TCR beta libraries were built. MiXCR was run by TCRdb on the multiplex PCR reads, yielding one entry per CDR3 protein. Among about 660,000 distinct CDR3 sequences listed, 25% to 35% were seen once. The specimen comprised peripheral blood mononuclear cells (PBMCs), sampled when the disease was refractory, from a patient treated with antithyroid drugs. The origin of the receptors is a female donor with Graves disease.

This chain links TRBV3-1 with TRBJ2-7; possible D gene TRBD2, 6 bases. CDR3 length: 16 amino acids. Trimming took off 1 base at V and 0 bases at J, with 13 bases between the two ends. Germline CDR1 is LGHDT and CDR2 is YNNKEL (reference sequence). The chain's CDR3 is CASSQVGLHGSYEQYF. The CDR3 DNA reads TGTGCCAGCAGCCAAGTTGGACTACATGGCTCCTACGAGCAGTACTTC.

This clonotype was recorded a few times. The chain is built from TRBV5-1 and TRBJ1-4; D not resolved. This CDR3 spans 14 amino acids. Germline V lookup: CDR1 SGHRS, CDR2 YFSETQ. Between the trimmed V and J ends, which lost 4 bases and 2 bases, there was a span of 9 bases. CDR3 DNA sequence: TGCGCCAGCAGCGTAGGGTGGACTAATGAAAAACTGTTTTTT. Translated, it gives CASSVGWTNEKLFF.

This clonotype occurred a few times. The rearrangement links TRBV3-1 to TRBJ1-5, with D uncertain. V lost 11 bases, J lost 0 bases, and 8 bases lay in between. This CDR3 comprises 12 residues. Germline assignment: CDR1 LGHDT and CDR2 YNNKEL (reference sequence). The CDR3 loop is CASQYSNQPQHF. The CDR3 DNA is TGTGCCTCACAATATAGCAATCAGCCCCAGCATTTT. The whole variable domain, filled in from reference TRBV3-1 and TRBJ1-5, reads DTAVSQTPKYLVTQMGNDKSIKCEQNLGHDTMYWYKQDSKKFLKIMFSYNNKELIINETVPNRFSPKSPDKAHLNLHINSLELGDSAVYFCASQYSNQPQHFGDGTRLSIL.

This clonotype was counted only a few times. The chain carries TRBV20-1 and TRBJ1-1, with a possible D match to TRBD1 (5 bases). This CDR3 spans 16 amino acids. V was trimmed by 0 bases and J by 6 bases, leaving 20 bases between them. Per germline, CDR1 DFQATT and CDR2 SNEGSKA (reference sequence). Here the CDR3 reads CSARDSPIWGFAEAFF. CDR3 sequence (DNA): TGCAGTGCTAGAGACAGCCCAATATGGGGGTTTGCTGAAGCTTTCTTT.

There are a few counts of this clonotype. The chain carries TRBV10-2 and TRBJ1-6, with D perhaps TRBD1 (5 bases). The germline gives CDR1 WSHSY, CDR2 SAAADI. This CDR3 is built from 15 residues. The V end lost 0 bases, the J end lost 10 bases, and 13 bases lay between the germline ends. CDR3 DNA sequence: TGCGCCAGCAGTGAGTCGTTACCCTGGGGGTCACCCCTCCACTTT. Translation gives CASSESLPWGSPLHF.

This chain joins TRBV4-1 and TRBJ2-7; the match to TRBD2 covers 10 bases. Germline V CDR1 and CDR2: MGHRA, YSYEKL. Trimming cost V 0 bases and J 6 bases; bases outside gene matches: 11. CDR3 length equals 17 residues. DNA of the CDR3: TGCGCCAGCAGCCAAGAGGCTACTAGCGGGAAAAGGGGCGAGCAGTACTTC. This sequence encodes CASSQEATSGKRGEQYF.

This clonotype came up many times. This CDR3 is CASSFAQGGTDTQYF. The CDR3 bases are TGTGCCAGCAGTTTTGCACAGGGTGGGACAGATACGCAGTATTTT. The rearrangement uses TRBV28 and TRBJ2-3; tentative D call: TRBD1 (6 bases). The ends were cut back, 3 bases at V and 3 bases at J, with 13 bases in the middle. The length of the CDR3 is 15 residues. CDR1 and CDR2 (germline): MDHEN, SYDVKM.

This clonotype was seen many times. The rearrangement uses TRBV2 and TRBJ2-7; no clear D. Between the trimmed V and J ends, which lost 2 bases and 2 bases, there was a span of 10 bases. Germline loops: CDR1 SNHLY, CDR2 FYNNEI. This CDR3 is 14 amino acids long. CDR3 DNA: TGTGCCAGCAGTGAAACCGCCCGGGCCTACGAGCAGTACTTC. It encodes CASSETARAYEQYF.

Ten or more counts support this clonotype. The chain employs TRBV12-3 or TRBV12-4 and TRBJ2-7, with D hard to call. V lost 5 bases, J lost 3 bases, and 17 bases lay in between. This CDR3 is 15 amino acids long. In DNA, the CDR3 is TGTGCCAGCAGTAGGTCAGATCGAAACATCTACGAGCAGTACTTC. It translates to CASSRSDRNIYEQYF.

The chain carries TRBV6-1 and TRBJ1-4; D unresolved. Trimming stripped 0 bases from V and 15 bases from J, with 8 bases between. The CDR3 totals 11 residues. Germline assignment: CDR1 MNHNS and CDR2 SASEGT. The CDR3 region is CASSEAWVVFF. The CDR3 DNA is TGTGCCAGCAGTGAAGCGTGGGTAGTGTTTTTT.

The V call is TRBV6-1, the J call TRBJ2-7; D is possibly TRBD2 (5 bases). This CDR3 spans 17 amino acids. The V gene lost 6 bases and the J gene lost 2 bases, with 23 bases spanning the gap. CDR1 and CDR2 from the germline V gene are MNHNS and SASEGT. The CDR3 nucleotides are TGTGCCAGCAGCCACGATAAGAAGACTGGGGAGACCTACGAGCAGTACTTC. This gives the protein CASSHDKKTGETYEQYF.

In its sample, this clonotype was seen a few times. The genes are TRBV2 and TRBJ1-1; D is ambiguous. The CDR3 has 13 residues. From germline, CDR1 is SNHLY and CDR2 FYNNEI. The V and J ends lost 2 bases and 5 bases respectively, with 9 bases between them. CDR3 loop: CASSEQVWTEAFF. In nucleotides, the CDR3 is TGTGCCAGCAGTGAACAGGTTTGGACTGAAGCTTTCTTT.

This CDR3 is CASSQDGRANTGELFF. The CDR3 coding sequence is TGTGCCAGCAGCCAAGACGGGAGGGCCAACACCGGGGAGCTGTTTTTT. The V call is TRBV3-1, the J call TRBJ2-2; 8 bases align to TRBD2. This CDR3 spans 16 amino acids. The germline gives CDR1 LGHDT, CDR2 YNNKEL (reference sequence). Trimming at V came to 0 bases and at J to 2 bases, leaving 2 bases not matched to a gene.

V and J are TRBV5-1 and TRBJ1-2, with unresolved D. Germline CDR1 is SGHRS and CDR2 is YFSETQ. V dropped 0 bases and J dropped 0 bases, with 9 bases sitting between them. This CDR3 region has 15 residues. CDR3 region: CASSLEAASNYGYTF. The CDR3 bases are TGCGCCAGCAGCTTGGAGGCAGCCTCTAACTATGGCTACACCTTC.

This clonotype was found a few times. The chain links TRBV27 to TRBJ1-5, with unresolved D. Germline values: CDR1 MNHEY, CDR2 SMNVEV (reference sequence). The CDR3 is 13 amino acids. V shed 3 bases and J shed 4 bases, with 7 bases lying between them. CDR3 sequence: CASSFGKNQPQHF. As DNA, the CDR3 is TGTGCCAGCAGTTTTGGCAAAAATCAGCCCCAGCATTTT.

This clonotype was recorded a few times. This sequence joins TRBV25-1 and TRBJ2-7, with TRBD1 matching 7 bases. CDR3 length: 17 residues. In germline, CDR1 is MGHDK, CDR2 SYGVNS. The trim removed 5 bases at V and 1 base at J, leaving 14 bases unmatched. CDR3: CASSTPGGPGGSYEQYF. DNA for the CDR3: TGTGCCAGCAGTACACCGGGTGGGCCAGGGGGATCCTACGAGCAGTACTTC.

The rearrangement joins TRBV19 to TRBJ1-2, with 7 bases fitting TRBD1. Germline loops: CDR1 LNHDA, CDR2 SQIVND (reference sequence). The ends lost 5 bases at V and 4 bases at J; junction bases unmatched: 10. CDR3 length: 15 amino acids. The CDR3 bases are TGTGCCAGTAGTCCATCCGAGGGGGACAGCTATGGCTACACCTTC. It translates to CASSPSEGDSYGYTF.

This clonotype occurred many times. This chain uses TRBV6-1 with TRBJ2-5; TRBD1 agrees at 12 bases. Losses at the gene ends were 7 bases for V and 5 bases for J; bases not matched to a gene: 11. The CDR3 is 16 residues long. Germline-derived CDR1 and CDR2 are MNHNS and SASEGT. The CDR3 loop reads CASTLAGTGGRETQYF. For the CDR3, the DNA is TGTGCCAGCACCCTAGCCGGGACAGGGGGCAGGGAGACCCAGTACTTC.

The chain recombines TRBV10-3 with TRBJ1-1; D is ambiguous. V gave up 6 bases and J gave up 4 bases, with 15 bases separating them. Germline values: CDR1 ENHRY, CDR2 SYGVKD. CDR3 length equals 14 residues. The CDR3 DNA follows: TGTGCCATCAGCGTCGATCGGGGTGCCACTGAAGCTTTCTTT. Its translation is CAISVDRGATEAFF.

This clonotype was observed a few times. The chain carries TRBV28 and TRBJ1-1, with 7 bases that match TRBD1. The CDR3 totals 13 residues. CDR1 and CDR2 from the germline V gene are MDHEN and SYDVKM. Trimming took 6 bases from V and 7 from J; bases not matched to a gene: 8. CDR3 nucleotide sequence: TGTGCCAGCAGGGCGCAGGGACAGAGTGAAGCTTTCTTT. This gives the protein CASRAQGQSEAFF.

This clonotype was found a few times. The chain combines TRBV20-1 with TRBJ2-5, with D unclear. CDR1 and CDR2 (germline): DFQATT, SNEGSKA (reference sequence). This CDR3 is built from 13 residues. V was trimmed by 3 bases and J by 2 bases, leaving 10 bases between them. This CDR3 is CSARDLYQETQYF. The CDR3 nucleotides are TGCAGTGCTAGGGACCTATATCAAGAGACCCAGTACTTC.